The text below deals with one T cell receptor beta chain. Its target is not known. The time point was: week 11, during vaccination. In the vaccine, a single dose held 300 ug of the mutant IDH1 20-mer peptide, along with topical imiquimod. The CDR3 sequence is 15 residues long. Germline loops: CDR1 LNHDA, CDR2 SQIVND (reference sequence). V gave up 3 bases and J gave up 3 bases; unmatched junction bases: 8. The sample is drawn from a study of a mutant IDH1 vaccine in newly diagnosed glioma. Using immunoSEQ multiplex PCR, the repertoire was profiled, and TCRdb retains in-frame clones only, with some absent. The table records tens of thousands of clones, about 70% of them present only once.

The chain combines TRBV19 with TRBJ2-7; the match to TRBD1 covers 7 bases. Sequences were derived from peripheral blood mononuclear cells (PBMCs), sampled from a glioma patient whose treatment included an IDH1 peptide vaccine. The TCR originated in a man aged 18 to 35 with glioma. Some clones in this sample may be carry-over from other donors' samples. CDR3 region: CASSIGPQGSYEQYF. The DNA of the CDR3 is TGTGCCAGTAGTATCGGGCCACAGGGGAGCTACGAGCAGTACTTC.